The 7 T cell receptor beta chains given below trace back to one sample, sequenced in a study of T cells in Graves' hyperthyroidism and ophthalmopathy. RNA transcripts gave rise to amplified TCR beta CDR3 regions. Researchers ran a first-round RT-PCR on the TCR CDR3 using the HTBI primer set. TCRdb re-derived calls from the multiplex PCR reads in MiXCR, one entry per CDR3 protein. The data contain about 600,000 distinct CDR3 sequences, around 15% of them singletons. Sequenced input: blood. Receptors originate from a woman aged 40 to 49 with Graves' ophthalmopathy.

This chain links TRBV3-1 with TRBJ1-6; possibly TRBD1 for D (5 bases). V shed 3 bases and J shed 0 bases, with 6 bases lying between them. The CDR3 consists of 15 residues. Per germline, CDR1 LGHDT and CDR2 YNNKEL (reference sequence). In DNA, the CDR3 is TGTGCCAGCAGCCACGGGACCTCCTATAATTCACCCCTCCACTTT. This codes for CASSHGTSYNSPLHF.

This clonotype appeared a single time. This clone may be a read error of a much larger clone one base away. The V and J genes are TRBV7-9 and TRBJ2-2; possibly TRBD2 for D (5 bases). The CDR3 consists of 16 residues. The germline V and J ends were trimmed by 4 bases and 1 base, with 13 bases remaining between them. Per germline, CDR1 SEHNR and CDR2 FQNEAQ (reference sequence). CDR3 nucleotides: TGTGCCAGCAGCTACCGGGGTCCCCTGAACACCGGGGAGCTGTTTTTT. Translating it yields CASSYRGPLNTGELFF.

This clonotype was counted a few times. V and J are TRBV3-1 and TRBJ1-4; 8 bases fit TRBD1. The CDR3 length is 14 residues. Germline CDR1 LGHDT, CDR2 YNNKEL (reference sequence). V dropped 4 bases and J dropped 10; count of bases not matched to a gene: 8. The CDR3 DNA is TGTGCCAGCAGCCCAGGGGGCGCCGGGGGAAAACTGTTTTTT. It encodes CASSPGGAGGKLFF.

The V and J genes are TRBV7-3 and TRBJ2-1; the match to TRBD2 covers 11 bases. The CDR3 runs to 16 residues. Germline CDR1 is SGHTA and CDR2 is FQGTGA. V lost 5 bases, J lost 7 bases, and 10 bases stayed unmatched. The CDR3 reads CASSSLLAGVVNEQFF. For the CDR3, the DNA is TGTGCCAGCAGCAGCTTACTAGCGGGAGTGGTTAATGAGCAGTTCTTC. Based on the CDR3 plus reference TRBV7-3 and TRBJ2-1, the full variable domain is GAGVSQTPSNKVTEKGKYVELRCDPISGHTALYWYRQSLGQGPEFLIYFQGTGAADDSGLPNDRFFAVRPEGSVSTLKIQRTERGDSAVYLCASSSLLAGVVNEQFFGPGTRLTVL.

This chain connects TRBV28 to TRBJ2-7, with TRBD1 identical over 7 bases. Looked up from germline, CDR1 is MDHEN and CDR2 is SYDVKM. V shed 10 bases and J 3 bases; nucleotides not matched to a gene: 9. This CDR3 spans 13 amino acids. The DNA for the CDR3 is TGTGCCACCGAGACAGGGAACCGCTACGAGCAGTACTTC. Translated, it gives CATETGNRYEQYF.

The sample holds many counts of this clonotype. J is TRBJ1-1 and V is TRBV18, with TRBD1 matching 7 bases. V was clipped by 3 bases and J by 1 base; unmatched bases: 2. Germline V gene lookup returns CDR1 KGHSH and CDR2 LQKENI. The CDR3 sequence is 14 residues long. CDR3 DNA sequence: TGTGCCAGCTCACCCCAGGGGGGGAACACTGAAGCTTTCTTT. The encoded protein is CASSPQGGNTEAFF.

V gene TRBV12-3 or TRBV12-4 combines with J gene TRBJ1-2; 8 bases match TRBD1. Trimming removed 3 bases from V and 7 bases from J; junction bases left unmatched: 10. CDR3 length: 15 amino acids. For the CDR3, the DNA is TGTGCCAGCAGTTTGCAGGGGGCTATATCGGGTGGCTACACCTTC. Its translation is CASSLQGAISGGYTF.